Listed here is a single T cell receptor beta chain. Libraries were prepared by immunoSEQ multiplex PCR; TCRdb keeps only in-frame clonotypes and omits some of them. The table lists 190,000 or so clones, about nine tenths of them singletons. This study enrolled people aged roughly 18 to 100 from about 26 US geographic areas. Donors in Cohort 3 counted as recovered after two negative PCRs, clearance, or symptom resolution. This specimen comes from a study of blood T cell repertoires in COVID-19. The overall study: The samples span acute and convalescent COVID-19 from the United States, Italy and Spain.

CDR3 length equals 17 residues. After removal of 6 bases from V and 0 bases from J, the junction contained 12 bases not matched to a gene. Germline CDR1 and CDR2: LGHDT and YNNKEL (reference sequence). V is TRBV3-1 (or the pseudogene TRBV3-2) and J is TRBJ1-2; 8 nucleotides align to TRBD1. This clonotype was obtained from a young woman who had recovered from COVID-19. The material sequenced was PBMCs or T cells enriched from blood (not recorded which). For the CDR3, the DNA is TGTGCCAGCAGAACAGGGGGGACGGAACTTACTAACTATGGCTACACCTTC. Translating it yields CASRTGGTELTNYGYTF.